Included here is one T cell receptor beta chain sequence, with context. This specimen comes from a study of control samples from healthy donors and cancer patients. Sequencing was performed with immunoSEQ multiplex PCR; in TCRdb, only in-frame clones are kept and a portion is missing. The repertoire holds around 200,000 clones, with roughly 94% as singletons. Germline lookup yields CDR1 LGHNA and CDR2 YSLEER. Trimming left V 0 bases short and J 4 bases short, with 12 bases between. This CDR3 is built from 15 residues. The sequenced material came from blood. V gene TRBV4-3 combines with J gene TRBJ1-2; a weak D match, TRBD1 (6 bases). The receptor's source is a man aged 50-60 years in good health. The DNA of the CDR3 is TGCGCCAGCAGCCAAGAACAACAGGGTCCCTATGGCTACACCTTC. Translated, it gives CASSQEQQGPYGYTF.